This section outlines one T cell receptor beta chain sequence together with its context. This sample was taken from a study of shared clonotypes between healthy human individuals. The study ran the assay at deep level. For sorted subsets, about 0.2 ug DNA per replicate equaled 30,000 or so T cell genomes. Method: immunoSEQ multiplex PCR; TCRdb's copy keeps in-frame clones and lacks some. The sample carries millions of clones, more than 85% recorded once. CDR3 length: 14 amino acids. Germline CDR1 SGHRS, CDR2 YFSETQ. The J segment lost 5 bases and the V segment lost 1 base, leaving 3 bases of the junction unmatched.

The rearrangement uses TRBV5-1 and TRBJ2-1, with 7 bases fitting TRBD1. The sample comprised naive CD4+ T cells from PBMCs. The subset is: CD45RA+ positively selected. This receptor was obtained from a man aged 18 to 35 in good health. Some clones in this sample may be carry-over from other donors' samples. Written as DNA, the CDR3 is TGCGCCAGCAGCTTGCAGCAGGGGGACAATGAGCAGTTCTTC. Translated: CASSLQQGDNEQFF.